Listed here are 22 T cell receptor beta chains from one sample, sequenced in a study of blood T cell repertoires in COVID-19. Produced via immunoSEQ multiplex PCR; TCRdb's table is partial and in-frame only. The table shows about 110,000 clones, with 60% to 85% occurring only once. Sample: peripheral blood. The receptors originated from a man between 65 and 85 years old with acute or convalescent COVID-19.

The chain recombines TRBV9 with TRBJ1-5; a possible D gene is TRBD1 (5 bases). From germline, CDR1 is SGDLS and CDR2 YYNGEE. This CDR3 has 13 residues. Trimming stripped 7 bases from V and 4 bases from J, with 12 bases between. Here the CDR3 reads CASARTPNQPQHF. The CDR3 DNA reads TGTGCCAGCGCCAGGACACCTAATCAGCCCCAGCATTTT.

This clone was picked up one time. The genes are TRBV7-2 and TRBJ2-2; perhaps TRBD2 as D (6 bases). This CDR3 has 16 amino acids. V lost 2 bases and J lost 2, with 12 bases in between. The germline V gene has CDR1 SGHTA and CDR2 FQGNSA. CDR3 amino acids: CASSLLGGLNTGELFF. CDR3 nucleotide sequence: TGTGCCAGCAGCTTATTGGGGGGACTTAACACCGGGGAGCTGTTTTTT.

In DNA form, the CDR3 reads TGCGCCAGCAGCTTGGTTGGTCAGGCGAACACTGAAGCTTTCTTT. Residues: CASSLVGQANTEAFF. This chain joins TRBV5-1 and TRBJ1-1, with D hard to call. Trimming took 0 bases from V and 1 from J, leaving 10 bases between them. The CDR3 totals 15 residues. CDR1 SGHRS and CDR2 YFSETQ come from the germline V gene.

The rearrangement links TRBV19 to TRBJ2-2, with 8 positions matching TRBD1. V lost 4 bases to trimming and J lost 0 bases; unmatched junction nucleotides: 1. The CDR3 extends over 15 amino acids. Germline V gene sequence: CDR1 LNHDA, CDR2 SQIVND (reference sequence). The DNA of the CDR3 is TGTGCCAGTAGTAAGGACAGGGCGAACACCGGGGAGCTGTTTTTT. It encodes CASSKDRANTGELFF. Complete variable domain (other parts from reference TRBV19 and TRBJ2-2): DGGITQSPKYLFRKEGQNVTLSCEQNLNHDAMYWYRQDPGQGLRLIYYSQIVNDFQKGDIAEGYSVSREKKESFPLTVTSAQKNPTAFYLCASSKDRANTGELFFGEGSRLTVL.

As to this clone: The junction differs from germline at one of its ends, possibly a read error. Here the CDR3 DNA reads TGTGCCAGCCACCCGACGGGGGGGCTATCGCAAAACTTC. This codes for CASHPTGGLSQNF. The rearrangement uses TRBV6-1 and TRBJ2-5, with 8 bases fitting TRBD2. From germline, CDR1 is MNHNS and CDR2 SASEGT. This CDR3 has 13 residues.

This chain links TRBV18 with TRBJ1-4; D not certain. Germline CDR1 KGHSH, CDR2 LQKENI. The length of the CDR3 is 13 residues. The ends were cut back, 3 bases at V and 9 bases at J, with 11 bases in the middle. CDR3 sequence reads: CASSPQTDKKLFF. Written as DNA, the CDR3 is TGTGCCAGCTCACCGCAGACCGACAAAAAACTGTTTTTT.

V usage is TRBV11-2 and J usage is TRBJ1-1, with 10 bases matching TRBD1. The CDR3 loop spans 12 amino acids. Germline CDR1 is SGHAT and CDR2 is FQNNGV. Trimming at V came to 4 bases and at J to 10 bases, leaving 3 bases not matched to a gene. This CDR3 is CASSSDRGRAFF. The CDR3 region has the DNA TGTGCCAGCAGCTCGGACAGGGGGAGAGCTTTCTTT.

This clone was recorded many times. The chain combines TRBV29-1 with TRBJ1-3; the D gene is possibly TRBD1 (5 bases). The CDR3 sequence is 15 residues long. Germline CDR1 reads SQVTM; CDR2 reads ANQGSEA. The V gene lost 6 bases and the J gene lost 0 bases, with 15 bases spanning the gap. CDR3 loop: CSVAGDGNSGNTIYF. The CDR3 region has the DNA TGCAGCGTGGCGGGGGACGGGAACTCTGGAAACACCATATATTTT.

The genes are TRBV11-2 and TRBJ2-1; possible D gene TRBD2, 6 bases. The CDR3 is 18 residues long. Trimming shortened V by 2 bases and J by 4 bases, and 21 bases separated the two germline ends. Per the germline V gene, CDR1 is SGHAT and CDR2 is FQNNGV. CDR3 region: CASSLTTGPGAGYNEQFF. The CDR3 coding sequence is TGTGCCAGCAGCTTAACGACGGGGCCCGGTGCGGGATACAATGAGCAGTTCTTC.

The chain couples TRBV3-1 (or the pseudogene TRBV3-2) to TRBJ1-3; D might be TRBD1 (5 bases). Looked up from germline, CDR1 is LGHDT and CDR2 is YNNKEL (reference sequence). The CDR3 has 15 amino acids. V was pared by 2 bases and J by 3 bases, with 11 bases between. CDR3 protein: CASSQTGNNGNTIYF. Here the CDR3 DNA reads TGTGCCAGCAGCCAAACAGGAAATAATGGAAACACCATATATTTT.

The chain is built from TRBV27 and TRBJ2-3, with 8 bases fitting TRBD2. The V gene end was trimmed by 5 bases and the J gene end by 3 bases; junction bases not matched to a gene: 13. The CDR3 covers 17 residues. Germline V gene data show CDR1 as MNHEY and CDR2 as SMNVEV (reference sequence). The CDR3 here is CASSTRGGRSFTDTQYF. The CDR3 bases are TGTGCCAGCAGTACACGGGGGGGGCGGTCGTTTACAGATACGCAGTATTTT.

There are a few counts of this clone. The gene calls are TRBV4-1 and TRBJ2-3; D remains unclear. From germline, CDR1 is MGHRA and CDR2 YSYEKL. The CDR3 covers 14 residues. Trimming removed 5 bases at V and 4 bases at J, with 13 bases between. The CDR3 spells CASSVQGQADTQYF. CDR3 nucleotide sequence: TGCGCCAGCAGCGTTCAAGGCCAGGCAGATACGCAGTATTTT.

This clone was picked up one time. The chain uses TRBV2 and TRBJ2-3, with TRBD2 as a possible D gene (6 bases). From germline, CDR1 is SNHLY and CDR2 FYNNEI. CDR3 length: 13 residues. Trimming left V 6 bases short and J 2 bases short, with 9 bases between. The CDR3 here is CASRGDFTDTQYF. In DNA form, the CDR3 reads TGTGCCAGCAGGGGGGACTTCACAGATACGCAGTATTTT.

In DNA form, the CDR3 reads TGTGCCAGTAGTACAACACAGGGGAGCACTGAAGCTTTCTTT. It translates to CASSTTQGSTEAFF. This rearrangement joins TRBV19 to TRBJ1-1, with 7 nucleotides matching TRBD1. J lost 4 bases, V lost 4 bases, and 6 bases had no gene match. Per the germline V gene, CDR1 is LNHDA and CDR2 is SQIVND (reference sequence). The CDR3 spans 14 residues.

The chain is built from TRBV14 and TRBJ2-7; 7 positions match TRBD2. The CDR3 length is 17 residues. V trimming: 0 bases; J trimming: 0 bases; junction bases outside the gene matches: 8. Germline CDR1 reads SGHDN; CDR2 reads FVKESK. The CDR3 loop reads CASSQDLRGGRSYEQYF. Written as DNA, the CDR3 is TGTGCCAGCAGCCAAGATCTTCGCGGGGGTCGCTCCTACGAGCAGTACTTC. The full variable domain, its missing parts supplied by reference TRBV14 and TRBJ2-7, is EAGVTQFPSHSVIEKGQTVTLRCDPISGHDNLYWYRRVMGKEIKFLLHFVKESKQDESGMPNNRFLAERTGGTYSTLKVQPAELEDSGVYFCASSQDLRGGRSYEQYFGPGTRLTVT.

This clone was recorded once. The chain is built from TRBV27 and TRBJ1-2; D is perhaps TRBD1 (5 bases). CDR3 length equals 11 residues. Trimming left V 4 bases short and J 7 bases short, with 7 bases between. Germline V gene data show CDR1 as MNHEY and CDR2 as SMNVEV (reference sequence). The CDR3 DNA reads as TGTGCCAGCAGTTCTGGGGCTGGCTACACCTTC. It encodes CASSSGAGYTF.

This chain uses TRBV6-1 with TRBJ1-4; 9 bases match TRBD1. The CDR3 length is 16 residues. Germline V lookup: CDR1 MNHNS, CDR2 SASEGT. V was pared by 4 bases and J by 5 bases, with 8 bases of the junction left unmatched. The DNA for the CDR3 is TGTGCCAGCAGTGTCTCCACAGGGGGCAAGAATGAAAAACTGTTTTTT. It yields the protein CASSVSTGGKNEKLFF.

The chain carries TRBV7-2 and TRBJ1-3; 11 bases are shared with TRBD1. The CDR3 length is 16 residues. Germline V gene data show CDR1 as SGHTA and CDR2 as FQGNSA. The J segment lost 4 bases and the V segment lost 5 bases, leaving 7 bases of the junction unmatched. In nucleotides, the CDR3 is TGTGCCAGCAGCATTGGACAGGGGGCAGGGGGAAACACCATATATTTT. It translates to CASSIGQGAGGNTIYF.

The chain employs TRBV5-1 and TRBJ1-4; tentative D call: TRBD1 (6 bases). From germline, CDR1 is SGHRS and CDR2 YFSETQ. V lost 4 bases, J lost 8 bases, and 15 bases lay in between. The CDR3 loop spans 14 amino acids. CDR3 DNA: TGCGCCAGCAGCCGCGACGCAGGGGCCGAAAAACTGTTTTTT. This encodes CASSRDAGAEKLFF.

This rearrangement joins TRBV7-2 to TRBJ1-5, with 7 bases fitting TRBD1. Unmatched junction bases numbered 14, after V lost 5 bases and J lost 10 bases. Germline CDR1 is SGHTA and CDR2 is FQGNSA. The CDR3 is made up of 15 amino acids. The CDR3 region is CASSPQWAQGEPQHF. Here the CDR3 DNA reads TGTGCCAGCAGCCCGCAGTGGGCGCAGGGGGAACCCCAGCATTTT.

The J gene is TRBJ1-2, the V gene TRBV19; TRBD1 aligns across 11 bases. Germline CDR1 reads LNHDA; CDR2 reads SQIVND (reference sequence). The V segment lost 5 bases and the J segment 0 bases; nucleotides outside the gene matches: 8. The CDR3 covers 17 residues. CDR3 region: CASSPGTGGDTNYGYTF. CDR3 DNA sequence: TGTGCCAGTAGTCCCGGGACAGGGGGAGACACTAACTATGGCTACACCTTC.

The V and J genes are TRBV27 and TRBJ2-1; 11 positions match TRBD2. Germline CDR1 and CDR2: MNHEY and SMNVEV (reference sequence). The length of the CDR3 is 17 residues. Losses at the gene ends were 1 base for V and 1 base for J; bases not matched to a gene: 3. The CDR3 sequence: CASSLLLAGDSYNEQFF. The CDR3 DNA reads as TGTGCCAGCAGTTTATTACTAGCGGGGGATTCCTACAATGAGCAGTTCTTC.